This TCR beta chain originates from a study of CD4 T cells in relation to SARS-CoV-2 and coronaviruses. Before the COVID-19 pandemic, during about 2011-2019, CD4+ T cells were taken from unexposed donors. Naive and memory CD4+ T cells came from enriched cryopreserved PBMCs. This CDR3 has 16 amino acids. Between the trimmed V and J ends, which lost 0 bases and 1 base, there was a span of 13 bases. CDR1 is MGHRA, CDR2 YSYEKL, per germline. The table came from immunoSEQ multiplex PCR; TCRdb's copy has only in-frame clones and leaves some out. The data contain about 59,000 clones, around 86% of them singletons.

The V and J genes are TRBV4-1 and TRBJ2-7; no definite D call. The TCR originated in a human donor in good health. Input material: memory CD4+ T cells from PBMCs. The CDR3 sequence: CASSQDRQVFSYEQYF. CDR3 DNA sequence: TGCGCCAGCAGCCAAGATCGGCAGGTTTTTTCCTACGAGCAGTACTTC.